The 21 T cell receptor beta chains given below trace back to one sample, sequenced in a study of blood T cell repertoires in COVID-19. Data came from immunoSEQ multiplex PCR; TCRdb stores just in-frame clones and leaves some out. The data show about 220,000 clones, 82% seen once. The specimen was peripheral blood. The source is a woman in her 70s with acute or convalescent COVID-19.

The chain recombines TRBV7-9 with TRBJ1-1; tentative D call: TRBD1 (5 bases). The CDR3 is 19 amino acids. V gave up 4 bases and J gave up 2 bases, with 26 bases separating them. Germline V gene sequence: CDR1 SEHNR, CDR2 FQNEAQ (reference sequence). CDR3 sequence reads: CASSSDDVSGQFYNTEAFF. DNA for the CDR3: TGTGCCAGCAGCTCAGACGACGTGTCAGGGCAATTTTATAACACTGAAGCTTTCTTT.

The V and J genes are TRBV28 and TRBJ1-3, with TRBD1 matching over 8 bases. This CDR3 contains 16 residues. Germline trimming cut 6 bases from V and 0 bases from J; bases unmatched to any gene: 7. CDR1 is MDHEN, CDR2 SYDVKM, per germline. CDR3 sequence reads: CASSTPDRVSGNTIYF. DNA for the CDR3: TGTGCCAGCAGCACACCGGACAGGGTCTCTGGAAACACCATATATTTT.

The J gene is TRBJ1-3, the V gene TRBV19; perhaps TRBD1 as D (5 bases). V lost 5 bases and J 0 bases, leaving 11 bases between the germline ends. The V gene's germline CDR1 is LNHDA and CDR2 SQIVND (reference sequence). This CDR3 has 15 amino acids. The CDR3 DNA reads as TGTGCCAGTAGTTCGAGCAGGGTCTCTGGAAACACCATATATTTT. Translating it yields CASSSSRVSGNTIYF.

This clone came up a few times. V gene TRBV3-1 (or the pseudogene TRBV3-2) combines with J gene TRBJ2-3; 8 bases are shared with TRBD1. The CDR3 is 15 amino acids. The germline CDR1 and CDR2 sequences are LGHDT and YNNKEL (reference sequence). Losses at the gene ends were 3 bases for V and 8 bases for J; bases not matched to a gene: 10. The chain's CDR3 is CASSQPQGAGGTQYF. The CDR3 coding sequence is TGTGCCAGCAGCCAGCCGCAGGGGGCAGGGGGTACGCAGTATTTT.

This clone was observed a few times. The V and J genes are TRBV4-3 and TRBJ1-5; no definite D call. The CDR3 consists of 15 residues. Germline V gene lookup returns CDR1 LGHNA and CDR2 YSLEER. Trimming removed 5 bases at V and 2 bases at J, with 13 bases between. CDR3 in DNA: TGCGCCAGCAGCGGAAAGAGGCCGGGCAATCAGCCCCAGCATTTT. This gives the protein CASSGKRPGNQPQHF.

The chain couples TRBV18 to TRBJ2-2; D gene ambiguous. Trimming pared 1 base from V and 5 bases from J, leaving 8 bases between. The CDR3 runs to 14 residues. Germline lookup yields CDR1 KGHSH and CDR2 LQKENI. CDR3 sequence reads: CASSPQSTTGELFF. Here the CDR3 DNA reads TGTGCCAGCTCACCACAGTCGACAACCGGGGAGCTGTTTTTT.

The rearrangement joins TRBV5-4 to TRBJ2-5; 11 positions agree with TRBD2. V shed 2 bases, J shed 3 bases, and the junction held 3 bases outside the gene matches. In germline, CDR1 is SGHNT, CDR2 YYREEE (reference sequence). CDR3 length equals 15 residues. The CDR3 reads CASSLRSGGEETQYF. The CDR3 DNA is TGTGCCAGCAGCTTACGTAGCGGGGGGGAAGAGACCCAGTACTTC.

The chain joins TRBV5-1 to TRBJ2-1, with TRBD1 identical over 9 bases. Trimming removed 2 bases from V and 1 base from J; junction bases left unmatched: 13. CDR3 length equals 19 residues. The germline gives CDR1 SGHRS, CDR2 YFSETQ. The CDR3 bases are TGCGCCAGCAGCTTAGTCCCGGGACAGGGTTCGGGGTCCTACAATGAGCAGTTCTTC. Translated, it gives CASSLVPGQGSGSYNEQFF. The full variable domain, rest sourced from reference TRBV5-1 and TRBJ2-1, is KAGVTQTPRYLIKTRGQQVTLSCSPISGHRSVSWYQQTPGQGLQFLFEYFSETQRNKGNFPGRFSGRQFSNSRSEMNVSTLELGDSALYLCASSLVPGQGSGSYNEQFFGPGTRLTVL.

The V gene is TRBV25-1, the J gene TRBJ1-1; 7 bases align to TRBD1. CDR3 size: 15 residues. Germline CDR1 reads MGHDK; CDR2 reads SYGVNS. Trimming took 1 base from V and 2 from J; bases not matched to a gene: 4. The CDR3: CASSEFGTANTEAFF. In DNA, the CDR3 is TGTGCCAGCAGTGAATTTGGGACAGCCAACACTGAAGCTTTCTTT. The whole variable domain, remainder taken from reference TRBV25-1 and TRBJ1-1, is EADIYQTPRYLVIGTGKKITLECSQTMGHDKMYWYQQDPGMELHLIHYSYGVNSTEKGDLSSESTVSRIRTEHFPLTLESARPSHTSQYLCASSEFGTANTEAFFGQGTRLTVV.

This chain joins TRBV18 and TRBJ1-5; D is uncertain. Trimming shortened V by 2 bases and J by 1 base, and 15 bases separated the two germline ends. The CDR3 consists of 17 residues. The V gene's germline CDR1 is KGHSH and CDR2 LQKENI. CDR3 coding DNA: TGTGCCAGCTCACCAAGGCCCGCCGACACAAGCAATCAGCCCCAGCATTTT. It encodes CASSPRPADTSNQPQHF.

This clone was recorded once. The junction shows a germline mismatch at one end, possibly a read error. The gene calls are TRBV6-2 or TRBV6-3 and TRBJ1-4, with D perhaps matching TRBD1 (5 bases). The CDR3 is 14 amino acids. Germline V lookup: CDR1 MNHEY, CDR2 SVGEGT. This chain's CDR3 is CASRPPGWAEKLFF. CDR3 nucleotide sequence: TGTGCCAGCAGGCCTCCAGGGTGGGCTGAAAAGCTGTTTTTT.

V gene TRBV28 combines with J gene TRBJ1-3; D call uncertain. Germline CDR1 is MDHEN and CDR2 is SYDVKM. This CDR3 has 14 residues. Trimming cost V 6 bases and J 2 bases, with 11 bases left between them. This CDR3 reads CASRPSGTGNTIYF. CDR3 nucleotides: TGTGCCAGCAGGCCCTCGGGGACTGGAAACACCATATATTTT.

The chain links TRBV2 to TRBJ2-1; 9 bases agree with TRBD2. After removal of 6 bases from V and 5 bases from J, the junction contained 8 bases not matched to a gene. The CDR3 has 15 amino acids. The germline gives CDR1 SNHLY, CDR2 FYNNEI. The DNA for the CDR3 is TGTGCCAGCAGCCTCGAGTCTAGCGGGAACAATGAGCAGTTCTTC. Translation gives CASSLESSGNNEQFF.

The V and J genes are TRBV18 and TRBJ1-3; D gene unclear. CDR3 length equals 19 residues. CDR1 and CDR2 (germline): KGHSH, LQKENI. With 3 bases removed from V and 0 bases from J, the gap between germline ends came to 21 bases. DNA of the CDR3: TGTGCCAGCTCACCTGCTCTGCCGTTGGTGGGGAGCTCTGGAAACACCATATATTTT. This gives the protein CASSPALPLVGSSGNTIYF.

The chain links TRBV7-2 to TRBJ1-5; TRBD1 aligns across 7 bases. This CDR3 is built from 16 residues. Germline trimming cut 2 bases from V and 1 base from J; bases unmatched to any gene: 5. Germline loops: CDR1 SGHTA, CDR2 FQGNSA. The chain's CDR3 is CASSLSGTESNQPQHF. DNA for the CDR3: TGTGCCAGCAGCTTATCTGGGACAGAGAGCAATCAGCCCCAGCATTTT.

This sequence joins TRBV21-1 and TRBJ2-3; the listed D gene, TRBD2, was not tested against the DNA. TRBV21-1 represents a pseudogene. CDR3 size: 17 residues. The CDR3 loop is CASSKSGTSGGRDTQYF. In DNA, the CDR3 is TGTGCCAGCAGCAAATCAGGGACTAGCGGGGGTCGAGATACGCAGTATTTT.

This chain connects TRBV6-2 or TRBV6-3 to TRBJ1-5, with D possibly TRBD1 on 6 matching bases. The CDR3 totals 13 residues. Trimming removed 2 bases from V and 6 bases from J, with 8 bases in between. The germline V gene encodes CDR1 MNHEY and CDR2 SVGEGT. The CDR3 loop is CASSYVRGQPQHF. CDR3 bases: TGTGCCAGCAGTTACGTCAGGGGTCAGCCCCAGCATTTT.

The rearrangement links TRBV9 to TRBJ2-3; 12 bases are shared with TRBD2. The V and J ends lost 4 bases and 4 bases, in that order; junction bases with no gene match: 10. Germline values: CDR1 SGDLS, CDR2 YYNGEE. CDR3 length: 17 residues. The CDR3 DNA reads TGTGCCAGCAGCTTCCGCCTACTAGCGGGGGGCGCAGATACGCAGTATTTT. Protein sequence: CASSFRLLAGGADTQYF.

This chain links TRBV6-6 with TRBJ1-2, with TRBD1 matching over 10 bases. Germline V CDR1 and CDR2: MNHNY, SVGAGI (reference sequence). V lost 11 bases to trimming and J lost 9 bases; unmatched junction nucleotides: 9. The CDR3 is 12 amino acids. Here the CDR3 reads CAARQGAQRYTF. CDR3 nucleotides: TGTGCCGCTAGACAGGGGGCGCAACGCTACACCTTC.

The J gene is TRBJ1-4, the V gene TRBV5-1, with 8 bases matching TRBD1. Per the germline V gene, CDR1 is SGHRS and CDR2 is YFSETQ. There are 16 residues in the CDR3. With 4 bases clipped from V and 7 bases from J, the junction kept 12 bases outside the gene matches. In DNA, the CDR3 is TGCGCCAGCAGCATCTCCGGGCAGGGGGCGAGTGAAAAACTGTTTTTT. This encodes CASSISGQGASEKLFF.

This chain links TRBV28 with TRBJ1-4, with 10 bases matching TRBD1. The CDR3 contains 14 residues. V was pared by 10 bases and J by 6 bases, with 8 bases of the junction left unmatched. Germline CDR1 reads MDHEN; CDR2 reads SYDVKM. DNA of the CDR3: TGTGCCACCCACGGGACAGGGGATGATGAAAAACTGTTTTTT. It specifies CATHGTGDDEKLFF. The whole variable domain, filled in from reference TRBV28 and TRBJ1-4, reads DVKVTQSSRYLVKRTGEKVFLECVQDMDHENMFWYRQDPGLGLRLIYFSYDVKMKEKGDIPEGYSVSREKKERFSLILESASTNQTSMYLCATHGTGDDEKLFFGSGTQLSVL.